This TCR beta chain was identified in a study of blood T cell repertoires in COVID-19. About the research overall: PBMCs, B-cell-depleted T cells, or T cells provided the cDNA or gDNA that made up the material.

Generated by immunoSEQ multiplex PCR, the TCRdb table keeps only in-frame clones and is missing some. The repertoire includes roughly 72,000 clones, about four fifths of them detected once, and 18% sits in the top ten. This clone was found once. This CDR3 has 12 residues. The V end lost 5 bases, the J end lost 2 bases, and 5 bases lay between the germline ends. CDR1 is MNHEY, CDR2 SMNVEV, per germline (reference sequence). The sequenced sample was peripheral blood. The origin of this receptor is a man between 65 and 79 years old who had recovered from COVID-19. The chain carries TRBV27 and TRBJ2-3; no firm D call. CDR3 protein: CASSPNTDTQYF. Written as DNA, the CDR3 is TGTGCCAGCAGTCCCAACACAGATACGCAGTATTTT.